Listed below are T cell receptor beta chains from one sample, sequenced in a study of CD8+CD57+ T cells in acquired aplastic anemia. TCRdb independently ran MiXCR on the reads; one entry per CDR3 protein. The data contain over 150,000 distinct CDR3 sequences, around 50% of them singletons. Sample: sorted CD4+, CD8+, or CD8+CD57+ T cells (not recorded which) from PBMCs. All receptors come from a human donor in good health, serving as a control. Each CDR3 is given with its conserved first and last residue. A D gene is named only where the DNA matches it firmly. Clone sizes are given selectively: once, few, many, or a class where the clone is expanded.

clone size: -
V gene: TRBV7-9
J gene: TRBJ2-7
CDR3 length: 15
D gene: -
CDR3 protein: CASSLSGGQTYEQCF
CDR3 DNA: TGTGCCAGCAGCTTAAGTGGCGGACAGACCTACGAGCAGTGCTTC

clone size: -
V gene: TRBV7-3
J gene: TRBJ1-2
CDR3 length: 15
D gene: -
CDR3 protein: CASSQGGQENYGYTF
CDR3 DNA: TGCGCCAGCAGCCAAGGGGGGCAGGAGAACTATGGCTACACCTTC

clone size: -
V gene: TRBV12-3/TRBV12-4
J gene: TRBJ1-1
CDR3 length: 12
D gene: -
CDR3 protein: CASNQGGTEAFF
CDR3 DNA: TGTGCCAGCAATCAGGGTGGCACTGAAGCTTTCTTT

clone size: -
V gene: TRBV28
J gene: TRBJ1-4
CDR3 length: 15
D gene: TRBD1
CDR3 protein: CASSRGTGSNEKLFF
CDR3 DNA: TGTGCCAGCAGTCGCGGGACAGGGTCTAATGAAAAACTGTTTTTT

clone size: many
V gene: TRBV4-2
J gene: TRBJ2-5
CDR3 length: 14
D gene: TRBD1
CDR3 protein: CASSQVHRGETQYF
CDR3 DNA: TGTGCCAGCAGCCAAGTTCACAGGGGTGAGACCCAGTACTTC

clone size: few
V gene: TRBV7-9
J gene: TRBJ1-1
CDR3 length: 14
D gene: TRBD1
CDR3 protein: CASSLGDRDSEAFF
CDR3 DNA: TGTGCCAGCAGCTTAGGGGACCGGGACAGTGAAGCTTTCTTT

clone size: -
V gene: TRBV20-1
J gene: TRBJ2-7
CDR3 length: 14
D gene: TRBD2
CDR3 protein: CSAVGLAATYEQYF
CDR3 DNA: TGCAGTGCTGTTGGACTAGCGGCAACCTACGAGCAGTACTTC

clone size: -
V gene: TRBV10-3
J gene: TRBJ2-5
CDR3 length: 14
D gene: -
CDR3 protein: CAMSERRDKETQYF
CDR3 DNA: TGTGCCATGTCCGAACGGAGGGATAAAGAGACCCAGTACTTC

clone size: -
V gene: TRBV7-8
J gene: TRBJ1-2
CDR3 length: 15
D gene: TRBD1
CDR3 protein: CASSSNRGSGYGYTF
CDR3 DNA: TGTGCCAGCAGCTCTAACAGGGGAAGTGGGTATGGCTACACCTTC

clone size: -
V gene: TRBV19
J gene: TRBJ1-1
CDR3 length: 14
D gene: TRBD1
CDR3 protein: CASSTGQGSTEAFF
CDR3 DNA: TGTGCCAGTAGTACCGGACAGGGGAGCACTGAAGCTTTCTTT

clone size: many
V gene: TRBV7-3
J gene: TRBJ2-1
CDR3 length: 18
D gene: TRBD2
CDR3 protein: CASSSPLSGGDSYNEQFF
CDR3 DNA: TGTGCCAGCAGCTCGCCATTGAGCGGGGGTGATTCCTACAATGAGCAGTTCTTC

clone size: many
V gene: TRBV7-2
J gene: TRBJ2-3
CDR3 length: 15
D gene: -
CDR3 protein: CASSLTSGSQDTQYF
CDR3 DNA: TGTGCCAGCAGCTTAACGTCAGGGAGCCAGGATACGCAGTATTTT

clone size: -
V gene: TRBV7-9
J gene: TRBJ1-2
CDR3 length: 14
D gene: TRBD1
CDR3 protein: CASSLTMGDRGYTF
CDR3 DNA: TGTGCCAGCAGCTTAACAATGGGGGACAGGGGCTACACCTTC

clone size: many
V gene: TRBV20-1
J gene: TRBJ2-7
CDR3 length: 13
D gene: -
CDR3 protein: CSLTTRGAYEQYF
CDR3 DNA: TGCAGTCTTACAACGCGGGGAGCCTACGAGCAGTACTTC

clone size: many
V gene: TRBV4-1
J gene: TRBJ1-6
CDR3 length: 14
D gene: -
CDR3 protein: CASSQGEGLPPLHF
CDR3 DNA: TGCGCCAGCAGCCAAGGAGAGGGCCTCCCACCCCTCCACTTT

clone size: -
V gene: TRBV15
J gene: TRBJ1-4
CDR3 length: 12
D gene: -
CDR3 protein: CATSSRDEKLFF
CDR3 DNA: TGTGCCACCAGCAGCAGGGATGAAAAACTGTTTTTT

clone size: many
V gene: TRBV20-1
J gene: TRBJ2-2
CDR3 length: 14
D gene: TRBD1
CDR3 protein: CSANRDRGDGELFF
CDR3 DNA: TGCAGTGCGAATAGGGACAGGGGAGACGGGGAGCTGTTTTTT

clone size: few
V gene: TRBV20-1
J gene: TRBJ2-3
CDR3 length: 15
D gene: TRBD2
CDR3 protein: CSAREGLAGLRTQYF
CDR3 DNA: TGCAGTGCTAGGGAAGGACTAGCGGGGCTTAGGACGCAGTATTTT

clone size: -
V gene: TRBV7-3
J gene: TRBJ1-5
CDR3 length: 15
D gene: -
CDR3 protein: CASSLIQGLNQPQHF
CDR3 DNA: TGTGCCAGCAGCTTAATTCAGGGTCTTAATCAGCCCCAGCATTTT

clone size: -
V gene: TRBV20-1
J gene: TRBJ1-1
CDR3 length: 14
D gene: -
CDR3 protein: CSARDLEGETEAFF
CDR3 DNA: TGCAGTGCTAGAGATCTCGAAGGGGAGACTGAAGCTTTCTTT

clone size: -
V gene: TRBV6-5
J gene: TRBJ2-5
CDR3 length: 15
D gene: TRBD1
CDR3 protein: CASSGQGQGSETQYF
CDR3 DNA: TGTGCCAGCAGTGGCCAGGGACAGGGGAGCGAGACCCAGTACTTC

clone size: -
V gene: TRBV2
J gene: TRBJ1-1
CDR3 length: 11
D gene: -
CDR3 protein: CASTVVGEAFF
CDR3 DNA: TGTGCCAGCACCGTGGTGGGTGAAGCTTTCTTT

clone size: many
V gene: TRBV11-3
J gene: TRBJ2-5
CDR3 length: 15
D gene: TRBD2
CDR3 protein: CASSYLAGVSETQYF
CDR3 DNA: TGTGCCAGCAGCTACCTAGCGGGGGTTTCAGAGACCCAGTACTTC

clone size: -
V gene: TRBV7-9
J gene: TRBJ1-3
CDR3 length: 17
D gene: TRBD1
CDR3 protein: CASSSPRDRAVGNTIYF
CDR3 DNA: TGTGCCAGCAGCTCACCCCGCGACAGGGCTGTCGGAAACACCATATATTTT

clone size: -
V gene: TRBV29-1
J gene: TRBJ1-4
CDR3 length: 13
D gene: -
CDR3 protein: CSVDGGTNEKLFF
CDR3 DNA: TGCAGCGTTGATGGGGGAACTAATGAAAAACTGTTTTTT

clone size: many
V gene: TRBV7-2
J gene: TRBJ2-1
CDR3 length: 12
D gene: -
CDR3 protein: CASSLDTNEQFF
CDR3 DNA: TGTGCCAGCAGCTTAGACACGAATGAGCAGTTCTTC

clone size: -
V gene: TRBV5-1
J gene: TRBJ2-3
CDR3 length: 14
D gene: -
CDR3 protein: CASSRDRRRDTQYF
CDR3 DNA: TGCGCCAGCAGCAGAGATCGGAGAAGAGATACGCAGTATTTT

clone size: many
V gene: TRBV6-2/TRBV6-3
J gene: TRBJ2-5
CDR3 length: 13
D gene: -
CDR3 protein: CASSARLGETQYF
CDR3 DNA: TGTGCCAGCAGTGCAAGACTAGGAGAGACCCAGTACTTC

clone size: -
V gene: TRBV7-2
J gene: TRBJ2-7
CDR3 length: 14
D gene: -
CDR3 protein: CASSFSNTAYEQYF
CDR3 DNA: TGTGCCAGCAGCTTCAGTAATACAGCCTACGAGCAGTACTTC

clone size: -
V gene: TRBV15
J gene: TRBJ1-1
CDR3 length: 13
D gene: -
CDR3 protein: CATSRSVGTEAFF
CDR3 DNA: TGTGCCACCAGCAGAAGTGTAGGGACTGAAGCTTTCTTT

clone size: many
V gene: TRBV7-2
J gene: TRBJ1-1
CDR3 length: 12
D gene: -
CDR3 protein: CASSQRPGEAFF
CDR3 DNA: TGTGCCAGCAGTCAGCGACCGGGCGAAGCTTTCTTT

clone size: -
V gene: TRBV7-2
J gene: TRBJ2-2
CDR3 length: 16
D gene: -
CDR3 protein: CASSPNRVGNTGELFF
CDR3 DNA: TGTGCCAGCAGCCCGAACAGGGTCGGGAACACCGGGGAGCTGTTTTTT

clone size: many
V gene: TRBV6-4
J gene: TRBJ1-1
CDR3 length: 13
D gene: -
CDR3 protein: CASSVASYTEAFF
CDR3 DNA: TGTGCCAGCAGTGTGGCGAGTTACACTGAAGCTTTCTTT

clone size: -
V gene: TRBV7-3
J gene: TRBJ2-1
CDR3 length: 14
D gene: TRBD1
CDR3 protein: CASSLSDRENEQFF
CDR3 DNA: TGTGCCAGCAGCTTAAGCGACAGGGAGAATGAGCAGTTCTTC

clone size: -
V gene: TRBV7-9
J gene: TRBJ2-7
CDR3 length: 16
D gene: -
CDR3 protein: CASSQARGDSPYEQYF
CDR3 DNA: TGTGCCAGCAGCCAAGCGCGAGGAGACAGCCCCTACGAGCAGTACTTC

clone size: many
V gene: TRBV29-1
J gene: TRBJ1-1
CDR3 length: 15
D gene: -
CDR3 protein: CSVVPGSLSNTEAFF
CDR3 DNA: TGCAGCGTTGTACCAGGGAGTTTGTCCAACACTGAAGCTTTCTTT

clone size: -
V gene: TRBV20-1
J gene: TRBJ2-7
CDR3 length: 12
D gene: -
CDR3 protein: CSARDPSLEQYF
CDR3 DNA: TGCAGTGCTAGAGATCCCTCTCTCGAGCAGTACTTC

clone size: many
V gene: TRBV28
J gene: TRBJ2-7
CDR3 length: 14
D gene: -
CDR3 protein: CASSLGQGLLWQYF
CDR3 DNA: TGTGCCAGCAGTTTAGGGCAGGGCCTCCTATGGCAGTACTTC

clone size: -
V gene: TRBV5-1
J gene: TRBJ2-1
CDR3 length: 17
D gene: TRBD2
CDR3 protein: CASSLVLAGPKNNEQFF
CDR3 DNA: TGCGCCAGCAGCTTGGTCCTAGCGGGGCCGAAAAACAATGAGCAGTTCTTC

clone size: -
V gene: TRBV25-1
J gene: TRBJ1-6
CDR3 length: 16
D gene: -
CDR3 protein: CASSPRTGSYNSLLHF
CDR3 DNA: TGTGCCAGCTCACCCCGGACCGGCTCCTATAATTCACTCCTCCACTTT

clone size: once
V gene: TRBV29-1
J gene: TRBJ2-1
CDR3 length: 13
D gene: TRBD1
CDR3 protein: CSGEDRGQYEQFF
CDR3 DNA: TGCAGCGGGGAGGACAGGGGGCAATATGAGCAGTTCTTC

clone size: once
V gene: TRBV2
J gene: TRBJ2-7
CDR3 length: 12
D gene: -
CDR3 protein: CASKSGEDEQYF
CDR3 DNA: TGTGCCAGCAAATCGGGTGAGGACGAGCAGTACTTC

clone size: -
V gene: TRBV20-1
J gene: TRBJ2-1
CDR3 length: 16
D gene: -
CDR3 protein: CSARGSRGGYYNEQFF
CDR3 DNA: TGCAGTGCTAGAGGATCGAGGGGGGGGTATTACAATGAGCAGTTCTTC

clone size: -
V gene: TRBV2
J gene: TRBJ1-2
CDR3 length: 14
D gene: TRBD1
CDR3 protein: CASTVRTGAGGYTF
CDR3 DNA: TGTGCCAGCACGGTGAGGACAGGGGCAGGGGGCTACACCTTC

clone size: once
V gene: TRBV5-4
J gene: TRBJ2-7
CDR3 length: 16
D gene: -
CDR3 protein: CASSPVGAGGSYEQYF
CDR3 DNA: TGTGCCAGCAGCCCGGTAGGGGCAGGAGGCTCCTACGAGCAGTACTTC

clone size: -
V gene: TRBV20-1
J gene: TRBJ2-1
CDR3 length: 12
D gene: -
CDR3 protein: CSARGGRDEQFF
CDR3 DNA: TGCAGTGCTAGGGGAGGACGCGATGAGCAGTTCTTC

clone size: -
V gene: TRBV19
J gene: TRBJ1-3
CDR3 length: 15
D gene: -
CDR3 protein: CASSSAGNSGNTIYF
CDR3 DNA: TGTGCCAGTAGCTCCGCGGGGAACTCTGGAAACACCATATATTTT

clone size: few
V gene: TRBV29-1
J gene: TRBJ2-3
CDR3 length: 15
D gene: TRBD2
CDR3 protein: CSVDTSGGLTDTQYF
CDR3 DNA: TGCAGCGTTGACACTAGCGGGGGGCTCACAGATACGCAGTATTTT

clone size: -
V gene: TRBV15
J gene: TRBJ1-6
CDR3 length: 15
D gene: TRBD1
CDR3 protein: CATSREAGGNSPLHF
CDR3 DNA: TGTGCCACCAGCAGAGAGGCAGGGGGTAATTCACCCCTCCACTTT

clone size: -
V gene: TRBV4-1
J gene: TRBJ1-1
CDR3 length: 15
D gene: -
CDR3 protein: CASSQVPEGNTEAFF
CDR3 DNA: TGCGCCAGCAGCCAAGTCCCAGAGGGGAACACTGAAGCTTTCTTT

clone size: -
V gene: TRBV19
J gene: TRBJ1-2
CDR3 length: 15
D gene: TRBD1
CDR3 protein: CASNNKDRGRDGYTF
CDR3 DNA: TGTGCCAGTAACAATAAGGACAGGGGGCGGGATGGCTACACCTTC

clone size: many
V gene: TRBV20-1
J gene: TRBJ2-5
CDR3 length: 14
D gene: TRBD1
CDR3 protein: CSAFKTGGRETQYF
CDR3 DNA: TGCAGTGCTTTCAAGACAGGGGGCCGAGAGACCCAGTACTTC

clone size: once
V gene: TRBV20-1
J gene: TRBJ2-1
CDR3 length: 14
D gene: TRBD2
CDR3 protein: CSATGTSGSNEQFF
CDR3 DNA: TGCAGTGCAACCGGGACTAGCGGGAGTAATGAGCAGTTCTTC